This entry describes one T cell receptor (beta chain). The multiple sclerosis controls, all treatment-naive patients, had relapsing-remitting disease that was stable or active. The length of the CDR3 is 16 residues. With 5 bases removed from V and 6 bases from J, the gap between germline ends came to 21 bases. The germline gives CDR1 SGHAT, CDR2 FQNNGV. The source of the sample is a study of CD8 T cells in Susac syndrome. The RNA input was roughly 0.5 to 1 ug, and it was reverse transcribed with random hexamers. MiXCR, run by TCRdb on the immunoSEQ multiplex PCR reads, gives a single entry per CDR3 protein. The table shows a few hundred thousand distinct CDR3 sequences, with under 95% occurring only once.

The TCR comes from a human donor with multiple sclerosis. V usage is TRBV11-2 and J usage is TRBJ2-3, with D possibly matching TRBD1 (8 bases). Specimen: CD4+ T cells from PBMCs. The CDR3 region is CASSQRGGQVPDTQYF. DNA of the CDR3: TGTGCCAGCAGCCAACGCGGGGGACAGGTCCCTGATACGCAGTATTTT.